Detailed here is one T cell receptor (beta chain). The specificity of this receptor is unknown. Nothing much larger sits one base from this clone, and base qualities are not available. This entry belongs to a study of control samples from healthy donors and cancer patients (dated by TCRdb to about 2020). The germline ends are 9 bases apart after V is trimmed by 1 base and J by 6 bases. The CDR3 goes from the cysteine to the phenylalanine over 13 residues. CDR3 DNA is the only sequence kept; it has 39 bases, read in frame from the first base. The library was built by means of the immunoSEQ multiplex PCR assay. In TCRdb, the immuneACCESS table is reduced to in-frame sequences with V and J assigned. These tables do not hold every clone; where another copy was compared, an unresolved V gene accounts for under half, and the others remain unexplained. For this sample there are 100,000 to 150,000 clones; approximately 89% appear just once. Jointly, the top ten make up about 3% of the sample.

Sequencing used blood. The sequence is built from TRBV12-3 or TRBV12-4 and TRBJ1-2, with the D gene not confidently named. The TCR was taken from a man aged 55 to 70 in good health. DNA sequence: TGTGCCAGCAGTTTAGGTCCCGAGCATGGCTACACCTTC. It translates as CASSLGPEHGYTF.